These 32 T cell receptor beta chains were sequenced from one sample in a study of siplizumab effects on memory and regulatory T cells. Sequencing was performed with immunoSEQ multiplex PCR; in TCRdb, only in-frame clones are kept and a portion is missing. There are 100,000 to 120,000 clones in the sample; more than 90% occur only once, and around 1.3% lies in the top ten. Sequencing was carried out using CD4+ T cells sorted from blood. Receptors were obtained from a human donor in good health.

The chain uses TRBV7-9 and TRBJ2-1; no clear D. The germline V gene has CDR1 SEHNR and CDR2 FQNEAQ (reference sequence). This CDR3 has 10 amino acids. Between the trimmed V and J ends, which lost 3 bases and 15 bases, there was a span of 9 bases. CDR3: CASSLDRSFF. The CDR3, as DNA: TGTGCCAGCAGCTTGGACCGGTCGTTCTTC.

This clone came up a few times. The chain joins TRBV6-5 to TRBJ1-1, with D possibly TRBD1 on 5 matching bases. The germline V gene has CDR1 MNHEY and CDR2 SVGAGI. Deletions cut 6 bases from V and 4 bases from J, with 12 bases between. This CDR3 spans 13 amino acids. CDR3 sequence: CASRRPGTTEAFF. DNA of the CDR3: TGTGCCAGCAGACGTCCTGGGACCACTGAAGCTTTCTTT.

Only one count was recorded for this clone. The chain joins TRBV6-1 to TRBJ2-3, with TRBD2 matching over 8 bases. The germline V gene has CDR1 MNHNS and CDR2 SASEGT. V trimming: 2 bases; J trimming: 5 bases; junction bases outside the gene matches: 6. This CDR3 is built from 15 residues. The DNA of the CDR3 is TGTGCCAGCAGTGAATTCGGGGGGGCGGGAGATACGCAGTATTTT. Residues: CASSEFGGAGDTQYF.

There are a few counts of this clone. The CDR3 loop reads CAWKAGHGEQYF. The DNA for the CDR3 is TGTGCCTGGAAGGCAGGTCACGGCGAGCAGTACTTC. The genes are TRBV30 and TRBJ2-7; no firm D call. Trimming cost V 4 bases and J 6 bases, with 13 bases left between them. This CDR3 is 12 amino acids long. CDR1 GTSNPN and CDR2 SVGIG come from the germline V gene (reference sequence).

Remarks on this clone: Its ends do not fully match the called genes, so a read error is possible. V gene TRBV6-8 combines with J gene TRBJ1-5; 9 nucleotides align to TRBD1. Germline V gene lookup returns CDR1 MNHGY and CDR2 SAAAGT. The CDR3 loop spans 14 amino acids. This CDR3 is CASSYPDRGSAPAF. The CDR3 bases are TGTGCCAGCAGTTACCCGGACAGGGGCTCAGCCCCAGCATTT.

This clone was seen just once. This specimen includes other DNA sequences encoding the same CDR3. V gene TRBV5-1 combines with J gene TRBJ2-3; tentatively, D is TRBD2 (5 bases). The CDR3 runs 15 residues. Deletions cut 0 bases from V and 3 bases from J, with 11 bases between. Germline lookup yields CDR1 SGHRS and CDR2 YFSETQ. CDR3 sequence: CASSLAGGPTDTQYF. DNA of the CDR3: TGCGCCAGCAGCTTGGCGGGCGGGCCAACAGATACGCAGTATTTT.

This clone has just one count. V is TRBV5-4 and J is TRBJ2-1; TRBD2 agrees at 13 bases. Germline-derived CDR1 and CDR2 are SGHNT and YYREEE (reference sequence). The CDR3 is made up of 16 amino acids. Trimming at V came to 3 bases and at J to 3 bases, leaving 3 bases not matched to a gene. In DNA form, the CDR3 reads TGTGCCAGCAGCTCCCGACTAGCGGGAGGCTACAATGAGCAGTTCTTC. Protein sequence: CASSSRLAGGYNEQFF.

The chain uses TRBV5-4 and TRBJ2-7, with 8 positions matching TRBD1. Germline-derived CDR1 and CDR2 are SGHNT and YYREEE (reference sequence). The CDR3 is 17 residues long. Germline trimming cut 0 bases from V and 0 bases from J; bases unmatched to any gene: 8. The CDR3 sequence: CASSLVPGQVDSYEQYF. CDR3 in DNA: TGTGCCAGCAGCTTGGTGCCGGGACAGGTGGACTCCTACGAGCAGTACTTC.

This clone was detected once. The chain employs TRBV7-2 and TRBJ1-5, with D maybe TRBD1 (6 bases). Between the trimmed V and J ends, which lost 1 base and 4 bases, there was a span of 8 bases. The CDR3 totals 14 residues. Germline V gene data show CDR1 as SGHTA and CDR2 as FQGNSA. The CDR3 protein is CASSLEGVNQPQHF. DNA of the CDR3: TGTGCCAGCAGCTTAGAGGGGGTAAATCAGCCCCAGCATTTT.

The chain uses TRBV9 and TRBJ2-3, with 7 bases aligning to TRBD2. The CDR3 is made up of 13 amino acids. Germline assignment: CDR1 SGDLS and CDR2 YYNGEE. The J segment lost 4 bases and the V segment lost 3 bases, leaving 2 bases of the junction unmatched. The CDR3 DNA is TGTGCCAGCAGCGCGGGGGGTGCAGATACGCAGTATTTT. The encoded protein is CASSAGGADTQYF. Based on the CDR3 plus reference TRBV9 and TRBJ2-3, the full variable domain is DSGVTQTPKHLITATGQRVTLRCSPRSGDLSVYWYQQSLDQGLQFLIQYYNGEERAKGNILERFSAQQFPDLHSELNLSSLELGDSALYFCASSAGGADTQYFGPGTRLTVL.

This chain uses TRBV27 with TRBJ2-5, with D possibly TRBD1 on 5 matching bases. The CDR3 contains 14 residues. V lost 2 bases and J 4 bases, leaving 11 bases between the germline ends. The germline gives CDR1 MNHEY, CDR2 SMNVEV (reference sequence). DNA of the CDR3: TGTGCCAGCAGTTTAGTGGGGCTGCGAGAGACCCAGTACTTC. Residues: CASSLVGLRETQYF.

The genes are TRBV29-1 and TRBJ2-1; D may correspond to TRBD1 or TRBD2 (5 bases each). With 6 bases removed from V and 4 bases from J, the gap between germline ends came to 13 bases. The CDR3 totals 13 residues. From germline, CDR1 is SQVTM and CDR2 ANQGSEA. DNA for the CDR3: TGCAGCGTCTTGGGGGTCCTTTACAATGAGCAGTTCTTC. Its protein is CSVLGVLYNEQFF.

V usage is TRBV6-1 and J usage is TRBJ2-2; 7 bases map to TRBD1. Germline V gene sequence: CDR1 MNHNS, CDR2 SASEGT. With 4 bases clipped from V and 4 bases from J, the junction kept 3 bases outside the gene matches. The CDR3 runs 14 residues. The chain's CDR3 is CASSVDRATGELFF. As DNA, the CDR3 is TGTGCCAGCAGTGTAGACAGGGCCACCGGGGAGCTGTTTTTT.

This sequence joins TRBV10-3 and TRBJ2-3; 9 bases map to TRBD1. J lost 5 bases, V lost 11 bases, and 11 bases had no gene match. The CDR3 is 14 residues long. The germline CDR1 and CDR2 sequences are ENHRY and SYGVKD. The CDR3 sequence is CAARGDREVDTQYF. In DNA form, the CDR3 reads TGTGCCGCCAGGGGGGACAGGGAGGTAGATACGCAGTATTTT.

The chain recombines TRBV21-1 with TRBJ2-5; TRBD2, the table's D call, was not compared with the DNA. The J call may be mistaken, given a closer DNA end match to TRBJ2-7. TRBV21-1 is deemed a pseudogene. This CDR3 region has 15 residues. In DNA form, the CDR3 reads TGTGCCAGCAGCAGTAGGGACTTTGAATCCTACGAGCAGTACTTC. Amino acid sequence: CASSSRDFESYEQYF.

V usage is TRBV5-1 and J usage is TRBJ2-2; no firm D call. CDR3 size: 17 residues. Germline-derived CDR1 and CDR2 are SGHRS and YFSETQ. Trimming stripped 0 bases from V and 1 base from J, with 13 bases between. For the CDR3, the DNA is TGCGCCAGCAGCTTGGCCCTCCGCCCTCTGAACACCGGGGAGCTGTTTTTT. This codes for CASSLALRPLNTGELFF.

The rearrangement uses TRBV30 and TRBJ2-2, with 9 positions matching TRBD1. This CDR3 comprises 16 residues. Germline V gene sequence: CDR1 GTSNPN, CDR2 SVGIG (reference sequence). Losses at the gene ends were 8 bases for V and 1 base for J; bases not matched to a gene: 11. In nucleotides, the CDR3 is TGTGCCGGCACGGACAGGGGATATCGGAACACCGGGGAGCTGTTTTTT. This codes for CAGTDRGYRNTGELFF.

The chain uses TRBV6-5 and TRBJ1-1; no clear D gene. The CDR3 consists of 14 residues. Germline CDR1 and CDR2: MNHEY and SVGAGI. V lost 0 bases and J 0 bases, leaving 5 bases between the germline ends. The CDR3 DNA sequence: TGTGCCAGCAGTTACTCTGGCTTGAACACTGAAGCTTTCTTT. Translated: CASSYSGLNTEAFF.

The chain is built from TRBV7-3 and TRBJ2-2; 10 bases agree with TRBD2. CDR3 length: 17 residues. V was clipped by 4 bases and J by 4 bases; unmatched bases: 9. Germline V CDR1 and CDR2: SGHTA, FQGTGA. CDR3 bases: TGTGCCAGCAGCTCAAGCGTAGCGGGAGGATCCACCGGGGAGCTGTTTTTT. It codes for CASSSSVAGGSTGELFF.

The gene calls are TRBV6-6 and TRBJ2-7; TRBD1 might be the D (6 bases). The V gene lost 5 bases and the J gene lost 4 bases, with 9 bases spanning the gap. Germline-derived CDR1 and CDR2 are MNHNY and SVGAGI (reference sequence). The CDR3 is 12 residues long. This chain's CDR3 is CASSPTGYEQYF. The CDR3 DNA sequence: TGTGCCAGCAGTCCGACAGGATACGAGCAGTACTTC.

This rearrangement joins TRBV5-6 to TRBJ2-3, with 8 bases lining up with TRBD1. CDR3 size: 15 residues. Germline V CDR1 and CDR2: SGHDT, YYEEEE. The J segment lost 4 bases and the V segment lost 1 base, leaving 5 bases of the junction unmatched. The CDR3 coding sequence is TGTGCCAGCAGCTTGACAGGGGGAAAGGCAGATACGCAGTATTTT. Amino acid sequence: CASSLTGGKADTQYF.

The CDR3 DNA reads TGCGCCAGCAGCTTGGGACAGGGAGGCACTGAAGCTTTCTTT. It yields the protein CASSLGQGGTEAFF. V gene TRBV5-1 combines with J gene TRBJ1-1, with 7 bases identical to TRBD1. The CDR3 consists of 14 residues. Germline values: CDR1 SGHRS, CDR2 YFSETQ. Germline trimming cut 0 bases from V and 4 bases from J; bases unmatched to any gene: 3.

J is TRBJ1-4 and V is TRBV7-9; D gene ambiguous. CDR3 length: 16 amino acids. Germline loops: CDR1 SEHNR, CDR2 FQNEAQ (reference sequence). V shed 2 bases and J shed 8 bases, with 18 bases lying between them. The DNA of the CDR3 is TGTGCCAGCAGCTTAAGCGGCCGCCTCAAAGGGGAAAAACTGTTTTTT. Protein: CASSLSGRLKGEKLFF.

The V gene is TRBV18, the J gene TRBJ2-1; D is tentatively TRBD1 or TRBD2 (5 bases each). Germline-derived CDR1 and CDR2 are KGHSH and LQKENI. Trimming pared 3 bases from V and 7 bases from J, leaving 10 bases between. The length of the CDR3 is 13 residues. The CDR3, as DNA: TGTGCCAGCTCACCCTCGGGACCAAATGAGCAGTTCTTC. Translation: CASSPSGPNEQFF. The full variable domain, with the rest looked up from reference TRBV18 and TRBJ2-1, is NAGVMQNPRHLVRRRGQEARLRCSPMKGHSHVYWYRQLPEEGLKFMVYLQKENIIDESGMPKERFSAEFPKEGPSILRIQQVVRGDSAAYFCASSPSGPNEQFFGPGTRLTVL.

This chain links TRBV28 with TRBJ2-1; D gene unclear. The CDR3 contains 13 residues. V lost 6 bases, J lost 0 bases, and 6 bases lay in between. The germline CDR1 and CDR2 sequences are MDHEN and SYDVKM. The CDR3 DNA is TGTGCCAGCAGGGATAGCTCCTACAATGAGCAGTTCTTC. Its protein product is CASRDSSYNEQFF.

This clone was seen just once. The rearrangement links TRBV5-6 to TRBJ2-4; 8 bases fit TRBD1. The V gene's germline CDR1 is SGHDT and CDR2 YYEEEE. V shed 4 bases and J 8 bases; nucleotides not matched to a gene: 5. CDR3 length: 13 amino acids. The CDR3 DNA reads as TGTGCCAGCAGCCTGGACAGGGTCGACATTCAGTACTTC. Translated, it gives CASSLDRVDIQYF.

The chain employs TRBV5-6 and TRBJ2-7, with a weak D call TRBD2 (7 bases). V lost 0 bases and J lost 6, with 13 bases in between. From germline, CDR1 is SGHDT and CDR2 YYEEEE. This CDR3 has 14 residues. The CDR3 sequence is CASSLESRGGEQYF. As DNA, the CDR3 is TGTGCCAGCAGCTTGGAGTCTAGGGGGGGCGAGCAGTACTTC.

The chain links TRBV5-1 to TRBJ2-7; TRBD1 agrees at 8 bases. The CDR3 spans 13 residues. Germline lookup yields CDR1 SGHRS and CDR2 YFSETQ. Trimming at V came to 2 bases and at J to 3 bases, leaving 1 base not matched to a gene. The CDR3 sequence: CASSFDRGYEQYF. The CDR3, as DNA: TGCGCCAGCAGCTTCGACAGGGGCTACGAGCAGTACTTC.

This clone was detected once. V and J are TRBV6-1 and TRBJ2-2; perhaps TRBD2 as D (5 bases). Germline values: CDR1 MNHNS, CDR2 SASEGT. Trimming removed 11 bases from V and 0 bases from J, with 16 bases in between. The CDR3 is 15 residues long. CDR3 in amino acids: CAFRVYGANTGELFF. The CDR3, as DNA: TGTGCCTTCAGAGTATACGGGGCGAACACCGGGGAGCTGTTTTTT.

V gene TRBV19 combines with J gene TRBJ2-6; D ambiguous. The CDR3 covers 14 residues. Trimming took 6 bases from V and 4 from J, leaving 10 bases between them. Per the germline V gene, CDR1 is LNHDA and CDR2 is SQIVND (reference sequence). The chain's CDR3 is CASSSLGGANVLTF. The CDR3 DNA follows: TGTGCCAGTAGCTCTCTCGGGGGGGCCAACGTCCTGACTTTC.

The chain employs TRBV9 and TRBJ1-4, with D perhaps matching TRBD1 (6 bases). This CDR3 contains 15 residues. Trimming removed 6 bases from V and 4 bases from J, with 16 bases in between. Germline loops: CDR1 SGDLS, CDR2 YYNGEE. CDR3 region: CASNRQGQSNEKLFF. CDR3 bases: TGTGCCAGCAACCGGCAGGGGCAAAGTAATGAAAAACTGTTTTTT.

This sequence joins TRBV19 and TRBJ2-7; D might be TRBD2 (7 bases). V was trimmed by 6 bases and J by 5 bases, leaving 11 bases between them. Looked up from germline, CDR1 is LNHDA and CDR2 is SQIVND (reference sequence). The CDR3 covers 12 residues. Here the CDR3 DNA reads TGTGCCAGTAGAGGGGGGGGCCACGAGCAGTACTTC. Translated: CASRGGGHEQYF.